The entry below describes one T cell receptor beta chain. This record comes from a study of regulatory T cells in long-lasting Graves disease. Arm-PCR with iRepertoire HTBI primers amplified the CDR3 regions for these TCR beta libraries. TCRdb called the multiplex PCR reads again in MiXCR, with one record for every CDR3 protein. The top ten clones hold roughly 29% of a sample with under 400,000 distinct CDR3 sequences, 16% of them seen once. The time point was: newly diagnosed GD, antithyroid drugs for less than 3 months. PBMC-derived RNA was used for the TCR library. The CDR3 spans 20 residues. Trimming took 3 bases from V and 2 from J, leaving 29 bases between them. CDR1 LGHNA and CDR2 YNFKEQ come from the germline V gene. These data were also reused for a study on T cells in Graves' hyperthyroidism and ophthalmopathy.

The specimen was peripheral blood mononuclear cells (PBMCs), collected at new diagnosis, from a patient treated with antithyroid drugs. The sequence was collected from a man in his forties with Graves disease. The V and J genes are TRBV4-2 and TRBJ2-7; a possible D gene is TRBD1 (6 bases). The CDR3 sequence: CASSHSVGTFPLGATYEQYF. DNA for the CDR3: TGTGCCAGCAGCCACTCGGTTGGGACATTCCCCCTAGGGGCGACCTACGAGCAGTACTTC.